This T cell receptor beta chain is drawn from a study of technical replicates of blood from several donors. Measured with immunoSEQ multiplex PCR; TCRdb has only the in-frame clones, and not every one. The sample has about 73,000 clones; 90% are singletons. The CDR3 sequence is 14 residues long. V was cut by 4 bases and J by 6 bases, with 16 bases left in between. Germline V lookup: CDR1 SGHDN, CDR2 FVKESK. This chain joins TRBV14 and TRBJ2-7; a weak D match, TRBD1 (5 bases). This sequence originates from a human donor in good health. Some clones in this sample may be carry-over from other donors' samples. Sequencing was carried out using PBMCs. Here the CDR3 DNA reads TGTGCCAGCAGCCTCGCCGTGACAGTGGGCGAGCAGTACTTC. It yields the protein CASSLAVTVGEQYF.